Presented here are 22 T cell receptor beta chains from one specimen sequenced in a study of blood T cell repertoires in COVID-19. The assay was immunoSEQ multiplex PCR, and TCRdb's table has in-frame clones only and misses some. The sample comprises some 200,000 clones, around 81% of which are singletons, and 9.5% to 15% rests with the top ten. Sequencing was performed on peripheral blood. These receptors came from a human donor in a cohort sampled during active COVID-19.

CDR3 region: CAWGGGNSPLHF. In nucleotides, the CDR3 is TGTGCCTGGGGGGGAGGGAATTCACCCCTCCACTTT. The chain joins TRBV30 to TRBJ1-6; D is perhaps TRBD1 (5 bases). The germline CDR1 and CDR2 sequences are GTSNPN and SVGIG (reference sequence). Between the trimmed V and J ends, which lost 5 bases and 7 bases, there was a span of 9 bases. There are 12 residues in the CDR3. Variable domain in full (rest from reference TRBV30 and TRBJ1-6): SQTIHQWPATLVQPVGSPLSLECTVEGTSNPNLYWYRQAAGRGLQLLFYSVGIGQISSEVPQNLSASRPQDRQFILSSKKLLLSDSGFYLCAWGGGNSPLHFGNGTRLTVT.

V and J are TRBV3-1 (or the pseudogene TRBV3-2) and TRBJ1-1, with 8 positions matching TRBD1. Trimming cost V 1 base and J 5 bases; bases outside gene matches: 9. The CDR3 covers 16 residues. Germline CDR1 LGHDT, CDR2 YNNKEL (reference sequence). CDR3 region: CASSQVDHRGTTEAFF. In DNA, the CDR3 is TGTGCCAGCAGCCAAGTCGATCACAGGGGGACTACTGAAGCTTTCTTT.

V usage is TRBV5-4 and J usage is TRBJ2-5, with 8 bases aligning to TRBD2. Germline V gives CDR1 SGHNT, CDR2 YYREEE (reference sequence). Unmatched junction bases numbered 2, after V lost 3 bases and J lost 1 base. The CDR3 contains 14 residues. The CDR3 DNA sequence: TGTGCCAGCAGCTCGGCGGGGGGCCAAGAGACCCAGTACTTC. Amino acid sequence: CASSSAGGQETQYF.

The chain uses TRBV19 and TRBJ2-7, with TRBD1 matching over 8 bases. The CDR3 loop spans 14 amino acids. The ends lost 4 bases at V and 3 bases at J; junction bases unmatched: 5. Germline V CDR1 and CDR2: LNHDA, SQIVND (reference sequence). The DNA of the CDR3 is TGTGCCAGTAGTAGGGACAGGAGTCTCTACGAGCAGTACTTC. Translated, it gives CASSRDRSLYEQYF.

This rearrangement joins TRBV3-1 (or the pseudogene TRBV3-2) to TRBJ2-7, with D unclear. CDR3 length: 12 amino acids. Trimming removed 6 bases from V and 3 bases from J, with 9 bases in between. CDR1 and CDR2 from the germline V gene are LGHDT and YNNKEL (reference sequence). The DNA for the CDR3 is TGTGCCAGCAGAGGAGTTTTCTACGAGCAGTACTTC. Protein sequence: CASRGVFYEQYF.

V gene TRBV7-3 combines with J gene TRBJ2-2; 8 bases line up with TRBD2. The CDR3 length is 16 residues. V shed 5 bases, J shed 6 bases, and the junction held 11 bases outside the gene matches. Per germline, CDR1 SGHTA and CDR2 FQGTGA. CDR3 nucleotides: TGTGCCAGCAGCCCCTCAGGACTAGCCGGCGCCGGGGAGCTGTTTTTT. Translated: CASSPSGLAGAGELFF.

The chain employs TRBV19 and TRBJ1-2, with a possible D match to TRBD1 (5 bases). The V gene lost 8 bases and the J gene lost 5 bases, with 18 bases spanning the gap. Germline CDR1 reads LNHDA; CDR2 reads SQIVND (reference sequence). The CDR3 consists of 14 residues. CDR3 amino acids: CASSNWGDTYGYTF. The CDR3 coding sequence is TGTGCCAGTTCGAACTGGGGGGATACATATGGCTACACCTTC. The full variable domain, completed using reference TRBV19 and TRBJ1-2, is DGGITQSPKYLFRKEGQNVTLSCEQNLNHDAMYWYRQDPGQGLRLIYYSQIVNDFQKGDIAEGYSVSREKKESFPLTVTSAQKNPTAFYLCASSNWGDTYGYTFGSGTRLTVV.

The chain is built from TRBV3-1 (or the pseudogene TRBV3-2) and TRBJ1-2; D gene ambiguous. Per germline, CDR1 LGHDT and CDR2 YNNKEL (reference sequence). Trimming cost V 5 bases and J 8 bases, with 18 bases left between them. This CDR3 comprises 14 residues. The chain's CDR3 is CASSSSSNPRGYTF. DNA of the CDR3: TGTGCCAGCAGCTCGTCTTCCAACCCGCGAGGCTACACCTTC.

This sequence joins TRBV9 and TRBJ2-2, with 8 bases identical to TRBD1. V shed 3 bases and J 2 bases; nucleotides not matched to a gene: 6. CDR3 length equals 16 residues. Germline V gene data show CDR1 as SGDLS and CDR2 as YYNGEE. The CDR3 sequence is CASSAHRGKNTGELFF. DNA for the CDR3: TGTGCCAGCAGCGCCCACAGGGGGAAAAACACCGGGGAGCTGTTTTTT.

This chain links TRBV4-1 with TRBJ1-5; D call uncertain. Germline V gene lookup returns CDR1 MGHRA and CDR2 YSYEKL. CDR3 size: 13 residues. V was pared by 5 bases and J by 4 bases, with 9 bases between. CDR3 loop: CASSTRENQPQHF. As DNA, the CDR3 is TGCGCCAGCAGCACGCGTGAGAATCAGCCCCAGCATTTT.

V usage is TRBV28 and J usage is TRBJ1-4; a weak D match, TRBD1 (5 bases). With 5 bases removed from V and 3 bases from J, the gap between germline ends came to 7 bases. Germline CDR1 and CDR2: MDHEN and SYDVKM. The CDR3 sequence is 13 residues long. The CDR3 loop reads CASSPGANEKLFF. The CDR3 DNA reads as TGTGCCAGCAGTCCGGGGGCTAATGAAAAACTGTTTTTT.

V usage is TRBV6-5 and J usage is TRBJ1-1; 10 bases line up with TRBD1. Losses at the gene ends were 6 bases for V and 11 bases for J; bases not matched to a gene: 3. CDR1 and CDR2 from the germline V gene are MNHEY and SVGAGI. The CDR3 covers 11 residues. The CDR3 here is CASSDRGLAFF. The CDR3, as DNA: TGTGCCAGCAGCGACAGGGGGCTGGCTTTCTTT.

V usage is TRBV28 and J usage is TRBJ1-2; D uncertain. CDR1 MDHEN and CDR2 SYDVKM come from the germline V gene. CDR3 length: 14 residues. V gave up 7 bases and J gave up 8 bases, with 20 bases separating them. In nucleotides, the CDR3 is TGTGCCAGCATTCCCGTGGGCGTAACGGGGGGCTACACCTTC. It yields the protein CASIPVGVTGGYTF.

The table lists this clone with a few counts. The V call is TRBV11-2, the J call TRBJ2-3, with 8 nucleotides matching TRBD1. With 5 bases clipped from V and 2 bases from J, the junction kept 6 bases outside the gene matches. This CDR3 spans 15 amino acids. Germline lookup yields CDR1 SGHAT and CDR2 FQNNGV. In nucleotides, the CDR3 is TGTGCCAGCAGCCAAACAGGGGGTTACACAGATACGCAGTATTTT. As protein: CASSQTGGYTDTQYF. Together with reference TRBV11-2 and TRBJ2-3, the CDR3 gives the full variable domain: EAGVAQSPRYKIIEKRQSVAFWCNPISGHATLYWYQQILGQGPKLLIQFQNNGVVDDSQLPKDRFSAERLKGVDSTLKIQPAKLEDSAVYLCASSQTGGYTDTQYFGPGTRLTVL.

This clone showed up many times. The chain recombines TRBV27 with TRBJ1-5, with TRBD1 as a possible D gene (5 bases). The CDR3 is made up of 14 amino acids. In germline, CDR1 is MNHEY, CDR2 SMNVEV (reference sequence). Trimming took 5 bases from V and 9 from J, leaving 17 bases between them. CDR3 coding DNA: TGTGCCAGCAGTCCAATCGACAGCCAATTGCCCCAGCATTTT. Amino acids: CASSPIDSQLPQHF.

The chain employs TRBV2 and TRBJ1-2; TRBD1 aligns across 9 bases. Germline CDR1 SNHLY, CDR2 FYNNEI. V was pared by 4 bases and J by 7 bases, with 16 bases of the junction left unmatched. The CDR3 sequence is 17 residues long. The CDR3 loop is CASSVPSGQGIFGGYTF. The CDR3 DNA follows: TGTGCCAGCAGTGTCCCTTCAGGACAGGGGATCTTTGGTGGCTACACCTTC.

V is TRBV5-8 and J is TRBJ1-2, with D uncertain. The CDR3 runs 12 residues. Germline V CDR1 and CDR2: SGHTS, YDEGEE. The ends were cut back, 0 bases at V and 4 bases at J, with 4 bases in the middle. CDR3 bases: TGTGCCAGCAGCTTGGTCTCCTATGGCTACACCTTC. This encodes CASSLVSYGYTF.

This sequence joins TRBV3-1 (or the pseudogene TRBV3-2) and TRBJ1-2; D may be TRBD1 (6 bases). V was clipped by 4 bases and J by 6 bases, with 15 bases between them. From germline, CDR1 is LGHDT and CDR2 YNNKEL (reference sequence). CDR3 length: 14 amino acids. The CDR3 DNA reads TGTGCCAGCAGCCGTTTACAGGGAGGGGATGGCTACACCTTC. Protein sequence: CASSRLQGGDGYTF.

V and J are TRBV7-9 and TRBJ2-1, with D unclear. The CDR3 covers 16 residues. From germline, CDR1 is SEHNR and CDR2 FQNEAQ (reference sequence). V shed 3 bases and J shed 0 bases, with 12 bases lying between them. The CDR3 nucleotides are TGTGCCAGCAGCTTCCGTCTCAGGTCCTCCTACAATGAGCAGTTCTTC. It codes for CASSFRLRSSYNEQFF.

Here the CDR3 reads CASSEGTTSGQYF. CDR3 nucleotide sequence: TGTGCCAGCAGTGAAGGGACTACCTCCGGGCAGTACTTC. The V and J genes are TRBV2 and TRBJ2-7; a possible D gene is TRBD2 (6 bases). CDR3 length equals 13 residues. Trimming cost V 1 base and J 9 bases, with 13 bases left between them. Germline lookup yields CDR1 SNHLY and CDR2 FYNNEI.

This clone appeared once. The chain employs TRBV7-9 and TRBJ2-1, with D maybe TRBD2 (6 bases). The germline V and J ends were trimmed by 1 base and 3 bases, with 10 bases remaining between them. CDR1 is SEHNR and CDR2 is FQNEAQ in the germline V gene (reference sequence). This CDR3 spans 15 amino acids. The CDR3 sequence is CASSLGASVYNEQFF. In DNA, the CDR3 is TGTGCCAGCAGCTTAGGGGCTAGCGTCTACAATGAGCAGTTCTTC.

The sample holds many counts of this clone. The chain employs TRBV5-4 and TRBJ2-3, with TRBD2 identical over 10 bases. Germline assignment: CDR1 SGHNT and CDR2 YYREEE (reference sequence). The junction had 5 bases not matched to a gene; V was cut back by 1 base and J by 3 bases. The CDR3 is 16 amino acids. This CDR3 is CASSLKLAGRTDTQYF. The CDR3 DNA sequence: TGTGCCAGCAGCTTGAAACTAGCGGGGCGGACAGATACGCAGTATTTT.